This is a list of T cell receptor beta chains from one sample in a study of cytomegalovirus exposure and HLA in healthy donors. The assay was immunoSEQ multiplex PCR, and TCRdb's table has in-frame clones only and misses some. In the table there are nearly 110,000 clones, roughly 70% of which are singletons. Material for sequencing was PBMCs. Source of these receptors: a male donor in good health and CMV-seropositive. Both conserved end residues are part of each CDR3. D genes are given only for firm matches. Clone sizes are given selectively: once, few, many, or a class where the clone is expanded.

-	TRBJ2-7	-	TRBV28	CASTPRDRDEQYF	TGTGCCAGCACCCCGCGGGATCGGGACGAGCAGTACTTC
-	TRBJ1-1	-	TRBV18	CASSPAARNTEAFF	TGTGCCAGCTCACCAGCGGCCAGGAACACTGAAGCTTTCTTT
TRBD1	TRBJ2-5	few	TRBV4-3	CASSQLGQGGWETQYF	TGCGCCAGCAGCCAGCTGGGACAGGGGGGGTGGGAGACCCAGTACTTC
TRBD2	TRBJ2-7	-	TRBV7-6	CASSSFSGSGGSYEQYF	TGTGCCAGCAGCTCCTTTAGCGGGAGCGGAGGCTCCTACGAGCAGTACTTC
TRBD1	TRBJ2-1	-	TRBV4-3	CASSHTGTGVSYNEQFF	TGCGCCAGCAGCCACACCGGGACAGGGGTCTCGTACAATGAGCAGTTCTTC
-	TRBJ2-7	-	TRBV11-2	CASSLEGGTYF	TGTGCCAGCAGCTTAGAAGGGGGTACGTACTTC
-	TRBJ2-1	-	TRBV6-5	CASSTDRSSYNEQFF	TGTGCCAGCAGTACCGACAGAAGCTCCTACAATGAGCAGTTCTTC
-	TRBJ1-1	-	TRBV2	CASREEMGKNTEAFF	TGTGCCAGCAGGGAGGAGATGGGGAAGAACACTGAAGCTTTCTTT
-	TRBJ2-6	-	TRBV7-3	CASSGSPGANVLTF	TGTGCCAGCAGCGGGAGCCCTGGGGCCAACGTCCTGACTTTC
TRBD1	TRBJ1-5	-	TRBV10-1	CASSNPRTGESNQPQHF	TGCGCCAGCAGCAATCCGCGGACAGGGGAAAGCAATCAGCCCCAGCATTTT
-	TRBJ1-6	once	TRBV7-9	CASSRDSPLHF	TGTGCCAGCAGCAGAGATTCACCCCTCCACTTT
TRBD2	TRBJ2-7	-	TRBV25-1	CASSDRLAGGLVQYF	TGTGCCAGCAGTGACCGACTAGCGGGAGGGTTGGTGCAGTACTTC
-	TRBJ1-1	once	TRBV15	CATRRLNTEAFF	TGTGCCACCAGGAGGCTGAACACTGAAGCTTTCTTT
-	TRBJ1-2	few	TRBV4-2	CASSQDSTLRNYGYTF	TGTGCCAGCAGCCAAGATTCCACATTGAGGAACTATGGCTACACCTTC
-	TRBJ1-5	-	TRBV30	CVWSPRGNQPQHF	TGTGTCTGGAGTCCCAGGGGCAATCAGCCCCAGCATTTT
TRBD2	TRBJ2-7	few	TRBV7-2	CASSLAGTSGVGYEQYF	TGTGCCAGCAGCTTAGCGGGTACTAGCGGGGTGGGCTACGAGCAGTACTTC